Listed below are T cell receptor beta chains from one sample, sequenced in a study of post-analysis software for immune sequencing data. TCRdb passed the PCR reads through MiXCR, listing each CDR3 protein once. The table records some 690,000 distinct CDR3 sequences, roughly three fifths of them present only once. The sequenced material came from blood. Receptors originate from a girl aged 2 to 10 with multiple sclerosis. CDR3s include the opening cysteine and the closing phenylalanine or tryptophan. The D gene is left open where the match is weak. Clone size is given for some rows only: seen once, a few or many times, or a class if the clone is expanded.

D	size	V	J	CDR3	DNA
NA	few	TRBV18	TRBJ2-7	CASSGSKTKPYEQYF	TGTGCCAGCTCAGGTTCTAAGACAAAACCCTACGAGCAGTACTTC
NA	NA	TRBV4-2	TRBJ2-3	CASSQDLWGSEGDTQYF	TGTGCCAGCAGCCAAGATCTGTGGGGATCAGAGGGAGATACGCAGTATTTT
NA	NA	TRBV5-1	TRBJ2-6	CASSSQPAAGANVLTF	TGCGCCAGCAGCTCGCAACCCGCAGCCGGGGCCAACGTCCTGACTTTC
TRBD1	NA	TRBV24-1	TRBJ2-1	CATSVTDRGDEQFF	TGTGCCACCAGTGTTACGGACAGGGGGGATGAGCAGTTCTTC
TRBD2	few	TRBV27	TRBJ2-7	CASSYSSGTSGTYEQYF	TGTGCCAGCAGTTACTCGTCCGGGACTAGCGGAACCTACGAGCAGTACTTC
TRBD2	once	TRBV18	TRBJ2-1	CASSPALLAGDYNEQFF	TGTGCCAGCTCACCCGCTCTACTAGCGGGGGATTACAATGAGCAGTTCTTC
NA	once	TRBV20-1	TRBJ2-7	CSARVAGRQNEQYF	TGCAGTGCTAGAGTGGCGGGGAGACAGAACGAGCAGTACTTC
NA	few	TRBV11-2	TRBJ1-2	CASSLGGRSGYTF	TGTGCCAGCAGCTTAGGGGGGCGGAGTGGCTACACCTTC
NA	NA	TRBV24-1	TRBJ1-5	CATSDPGPGGNQPQHF	TGTGCCACCAGTGACCCCGGACCGGGTGGCAATCAGCCCCAGCATTTT
NA	NA	TRBV5-1	TRBJ2-7	CASSGHNSYEQYF	TGCGCCAGCAGCGGACATAACTCCTACGAGCAGTACTTC
NA	NA	TRBV12-3/TRBV12-4	TRBJ2-3	CASSPTGLDADTQYF	TGTGCCAGCAGTCCCACCGGGCTAGACGCAGATACGCAGTATTTT
NA	NA	TRBV25-1	TRBJ2-1	CASSDLGGGSYNEQFF	TGTGCCAGCAGTGACCTTGGGGGCGGCTCCTACAATGAGCAGTTCTTC
TRBD2	NA	TRBV15	TRBJ2-7	CATSRDTGGLYEQYF	TGTGCCACCAGCAGAGATACGGGGGGGCTCTACGAGCAGTACTTC
NA	NA	TRBV5-1	TRBJ2-4	CASSLDEGNNIQYF	TGCGCCAGCAGCTTGGATGAAGGGAATAACATTCAGTACTTC
TRBD1	few	TRBV19	TRBJ1-5	CASSGQGGHQPQHF	TGTGCCAGTAGTGGACAGGGTGGGCATCAGCCCCAGCATTTT
NA	NA	TRBV7-9	TRBJ2-7	CASSLESGLSIYEQYF	TGTGCCAGCAGCTTAGAGTCGGGGCTTTCGATTTACGAGCAGTACTTC
NA	NA	TRBV13	TRBJ2-6	CASTSDGANVLTF	TGTGCCAGCACCTCCGATGGGGCCAACGTCCTGACTTTC
TRBD1	few	TRBV7-3	TRBJ2-3	CASSRGDRGNTQYF	TGTGCCAGCAGCCGCGGGGACAGGGGGAATACGCAGTATTTT
TRBD2	NA	TRBV7-2	TRBJ2-7	CASRVTSGGIEQYF	TGTGCCAGCAGAGTAACTAGCGGGGGGATTGAGCAGTACTTC
NA	NA	TRBV10-3	TRBJ2-1	CAITRRGFDEQFF	TGTGCCATCACCAGACGGGGCTTCGATGAGCAGTTCTTC
TRBD2	NA	TRBV29-1	TRBJ2-1	CSVEGTSGRTNEQFF	TGCAGCGTTGAAGGGACTAGCGGGAGAACGAATGAGCAGTTCTTC
NA	NA	TRBV20-1	TRBJ2-5	CSALQGSETQYF	TGCAGTGCTTTGCAGGGATCCGAGACCCAGTACTTC
NA	NA	TRBV3-1	TRBJ2-7	CASSQELGWTYEQYF	TGTGCCAGCAGCCAAGAGTTGGGGTGGACCTACGAGCAGTACTTC
TRBD1	NA	TRBV6-5	TRBJ1-4	CASRTTGDEKLFF	TGTGCCAGCAGGACCACAGGGGATGAAAAACTGTTTTTT
NA	NA	TRBV10-3	TRBJ1-4	CAISGEDNEKLFF	TGTGCCATCAGTGGGGAGGATAATGAAAAACTGTTTTTT
NA	NA	TRBV4-3	TRBJ2-1	CASSQVTRTTNQNEQFF	TGCGCCAGCAGCCAAGTTACTAGAACCACTAATCAGAATGAGCAGTTCTTC